Listed below are T cell receptor beta chains from one sample, sequenced in a study of graft-versus-host responses after intestinal transplantation. Only in-frame clones appear in the TCRdb table, and some are missing; sequencing was by immunoSEQ multiplex PCR. This table has 75,000 to 100,000 clones, roughly 88% appearing once. Source: PBMCs, taken 255 days after intestinal transplant. These receptors were obtained from a human patient who received an intestinal transplant, so some T cells may come from the graft donor. The CDR3 runs from the conserved cysteine through the conserved F or W. Each record gives: J gene, D gene, CDR3 length, V gene, clone size, CDR3 protein, CDR3 DNA. A D gene is named only where the DNA matches it firmly. Clone size, where shown, is once, few, many, or a class for clones that have expanded.

>TRBJ2-5|TRBD1|16|TRBV18|NA
CASSDRGRGPEGTQYF
TGTGCCAGCTCGGACAGGGGAAGGGGGCCCGAAGGGACCCAGTACTTC
>TRBJ2-1|TRBD2|15|TRBV5-4|NA
CASSSGLAGYNEQFF
TGTGCCAGCAGCTCGGGACTAGCGGGCTACAATGAGCAGTTCTTC
>TRBJ1-1|TRBD1|15|TRBV6-5|NA
CASSYVNVDRGRAFF
TGTGCCAGCAGTTACGTCAACGTCGACAGGGGGAGAGCTTTCTTT
>TRBJ2-2|TRBD2|16|TRBV5-4|NA
CASSPLAGEGAGELFF
TGTGCCAGCAGCCCCCTAGCGGGGGAGGGGGCCGGGGAGCTGTTTTTT
>TRBJ1-1|NA|12|TRBV30|NA
CAWSWGGTEAFF
TGTGCCTGGAGTTGGGGGGGCACTGAAGCTTTCTTT
>TRBJ2-1|TRBD2|15|TRBV14|NA
CASSQSGGTNNEQFF
TGTGCCAGCAGCCAGAGCGGGGGGACGAACAATGAGCAGTTCTTC
>TRBJ2-3|TRBD2|18|TRBV4-2|NA
CASSQDLLLAGGTDTQYF
TGTGCCAGCAGCCAAGATCTATTGCTAGCGGGGGGAACAGATACGCAGTATTTT
>TRBJ2-5|NA|15|TRBV5-1|once
CASSLREALQETQYF
TGCGCCAGCAGCTTGAGGGAAGCCCTCCAAGAGACCCAGTACTTC
>TRBJ2-3|NA|17|TRBV30|NA
CACRLLTPLPRTDTQYF
TGTGCCTGCCGGCTATTGACGCCTCTCCCTCGCACAGATACGCAGTATTTT
>TRBJ2-4|NA|15|TRBV27|NA
CASGPAGVAKNIQYF
TGTGCCAGCGGGCCGGCAGGGGTCGCCAAAAACATTCAGTACTTC
>TRBJ2-5|NA|13|TRBV29-1|NA
CSVETGIRETQYF
TGCAGCGTTGAAACAGGGATTAGGGAGACCCAGTACTTC
>TRBJ2-7|TRBD1|15|TRBV27|NA
CASSLTGYSSYEQYF
TGTGCCAGCAGCCTGACAGGGTACAGCTCCTACGAGCAGTACTTC
>TRBJ2-3|NA|15|TRBV4-1|NA
CASSQVRQVTDTQYF
TGCGCCAGCAGCCAAGTCCGACAAGTCACAGATACGCAGTATTTT
>TRBJ1-4|NA|17|TRBV28|NA
CASSFPTSREGDEKLFF
TGTGCCAGCAGTTTCCCCACCTCCAGGGAGGGGGATGAAAAACTGTTTTTT
>TRBJ2-4|NA|14|TRBV29-1|NA
CSVERFSAKNIQYF
TGCAGCGTTGAAAGATTTTCGGCCAAAAACATTCAGTACTTC
>TRBJ2-3|NA|16|TRBV2|few
CASSALSGRGPDTQYF
TGTGCCAGCAGTGCCCTCTCGGGGCGGGGGCCTGATACGCAGTATTTT
>TRBJ2-7|TRBD2|14|TRBV7-2|NA
CASSTRGLADEQYF
TGTGCCAGCAGCACCAGGGGACTAGCTGACGAGCAGTACTTC
>TRBJ2-1|NA|14|TRBV5-1|NA
CASSLANRDNEQFF
TGCGCCAGCAGCTTGGCAAACAGGGACAATGAGCAGTTCTTC
>TRBJ1-2|NA|12|TRBV11-2|once
CASSLGGLGYTF
TGTGCCAGCAGCTTAGGGGGGTTGGGCTACACCTTC
>TRBJ2-1|TRBD2|16|TRBV5-7|NA
CASSATTSGDGDEQFF
TGTGCCAGCAGCGCCACAACTAGCGGTGATGGCGATGAGCAGTTCTTC
>TRBJ1-5|NA|18|TRBV5-4|once
CVPAVGMSGRGDNQPQHF
NA
>TRBJ2-7|NA|13|TRBV5-1|NA
CASSAEESYEQYF
TGCGCCAGCAGCGCTGAAGAGTCCTACGAGCAGTACTTC
>TRBJ2-2|NA|15|TRBV5-6|NA
CASSPGTANTGELFF
TGTGCCAGCAGCCCCGGGACGGCGAACACCGGGGAGCTGTTTTTT
>TRBJ1-5|NA|13|TRBV28|NA
CASSFRGPQPQHF
TGTGCCAGCAGTTTTCGGGGTCCGCAGCCCCAGCATTTT
>TRBJ2-3|TRBD1|15|TRBV7-6|NA
CASAPGTGNTDTQYF
TGTGCCAGCGCCCCCGGGACAGGAAACACAGATACGCAGTATTTT
>TRBJ2-1|NA|14|TRBV4-1|NA
CASSQANGGGEQFF
TGCGCCAGCAGCCAAGCTAATGGCGGCGGTGAGCAGTTCTTC
>TRBJ1-1|NA|12|TRBV18|NA
CASSGSNTEAFF
TGTGCCAGCTCAGGGTCGAACACTGAAGCTTTCTTT
>TRBJ2-6|NA|14|TRBV6-1|NA
CASRKTFGANVLTF
TGTGCCAGCAGAAAGACCTTTGGGGCCAACGTCCTGACTTTC
>TRBJ2-5|NA|13|TRBV6-6|NA
CASSYSFGETQYF
TGTGCCAGCAGTTACTCTTTCGGCGAGACCCAGTACTTC
>TRBJ1-1|NA|13|TRBV29-1|NA
CSVEEGWTTEAFF
TGCAGCGTTGAAGAGGGTTGGACCACTGAAGCTTTCTTT
>TRBJ2-7|TRBD2|17|TRBV19|NA
CASSIDPSSGGTYEQYF
TGTGCCAGTAGTATAGATCCCTCCAGCGGGGGGACCTACGAGCAGTACTTC
>TRBJ2-7|TRBD1|14|TRBV6-5|NA
CASSYSAGGYEQYF
TGTGCCAGCAGTTACTCGGCAGGGGGCTACGAGCAGTACTTC
>TRBJ2-3|TRBD2|13|TRBV28|NA
CASRTSDTDTQYF
TGTGCCAGCAGGACTAGCGACACAGATACGCAGTATTTT
>TRBJ1-1|NA|13|TRBV19|few
CASSIRGDVGAFF
TGTGCCAGTAGTATTCGGGGGGATGTAGGAGCTTTCTTT
>TRBJ1-3|TRBD1|18|TRBV4-2|NA
CASSQVRTGGASGNTIYF
TGTGCCAGCAGCCAAGTGAGGACAGGGGGCGCCTCTGGAAACACCATATATTTT
>TRBJ2-7|NA|13|TRBV7-2|once
CASSLVGGGEQYF
TGTGCCAGCAGCTTAGTGGGAGGGGGGGAGCAGTACTTC
>TRBJ2-3|NA|15|TRBV28|once
CASSLVYRVADTQYF
TGTGCCAGCAGTTTAGTGTATAGGGTTGCAGATACGCAGTATTTT
>TRBJ1-3|NA|15|TRBV5-6|NA
CASRSGRGPGNTIYF
TGTGCCAGCAGGTCGGGTCGGGGACCTGGAAACACCATATATTTT
>TRBJ1-1|NA|14|TRBV27|once
CASSPRDFGSEAFF
TGTGCCAGCAGTCCCCGGGACTTTGGGTCCGAAGCTTTCTTT
>TRBJ1-1|NA|14|TRBV6-5|NA
CASSTQASNTEAFF
TGTGCCAGCAGCACCCAGGCGTCGAACACTGAAGCTTTCTTT
>TRBJ1-1|NA|12|TRBV30|NA
CAWIKSPTEAFF
TGTGCCTGGATCAAGTCACCCACTGAAGCTTTCTTT